These 27 T cell receptor beta chains share one sample of origin, sequenced in a study of blood T cell repertoires in COVID-19. This table comes from immunoSEQ multiplex PCR, and its TCRdb copy is limited to in-frame clones, with some not included. The data hold about 400,000 clones, with roughly 91% observed a single time. Sequenced material: PBMCs or T cells enriched from blood (not recorded which). The receptors were sampled from a woman aged 25-40 years who had recovered from COVID-19.

The chain combines TRBV29-1 with TRBJ1-1, with unresolved D. Germline V gene data show CDR1 as SQVTM and CDR2 as ANQGSEA. The CDR3 spans 12 residues. Trimming pared 4 bases from V and 1 base from J, leaving 7 bases between. CDR3 loop: CSVGGENTEAFF. CDR3 nucleotides: TGCAGCGTTGGCGGGGAGAACACTGAAGCTTTCTTT.

The genes are TRBV19 and TRBJ2-3; TRBD2 matches at 9 bases. V lost 1 base to trimming and J lost 1 base; unmatched junction nucleotides: 9. CDR3 size: 18 residues. The germline gives CDR1 LNHDA, CDR2 SQIVND (reference sequence). The CDR3 here is CASSIGGLAGTGTDTQYF. The CDR3 bases are TGTGCCAGTAGTATAGGGGGCCTAGCGGGGACGGGCACAGATACGCAGTATTTT.

The chain links TRBV6-1 to TRBJ2-5, with 14 bases fitting TRBD2. V gave up 1 base and J gave up 4 bases; unmatched junction bases: 5. The CDR3 consists of 17 residues. CDR1 and CDR2 (germline): MNHNS, SASEGT. This chain's CDR3 is CASSEGGGLAGGETQYF. DNA for the CDR3: TGTGCCAGCAGTGAAGGGGGTGGACTAGCGGGAGGAGAGACCCAGTACTTC.

This clone occurred a few times. The rearrangement links TRBV5-1 to TRBJ1-2; TRBD1 matches 9 bases. Unmatched junction bases numbered 9, after V lost 0 bases and J lost 6 bases. The germline V gene has CDR1 SGHRS and CDR2 YFSETQ. The CDR3 sequence is 16 residues long. CDR3 in DNA: TGCGCCAGCAGCTTGGCCCTCGGGACAGGGAGGGATGGCTACACCTTC. It codes for CASSLALGTGRDGYTF.

The gene calls are TRBV30 and TRBJ2-7; possibly TRBD1 for D (5 bases). Trimming cost V 2 bases and J 6 bases, with 14 bases left between them. The CDR3 has 13 residues. The germline V gene has CDR1 GTSNPN and CDR2 SVGIG (reference sequence). The CDR3, as DNA: TGTGCCTGGAGTTTTCAGGGTTTAGGCGAGCAGTACTTC. Protein: CAWSFQGLGEQYF.

This chain connects TRBV12-5 to TRBJ1-1, with 7 bases identical to TRBD1. V was pared by 0 bases and J by 2 bases, with 15 bases of the junction left unmatched. Germline-derived CDR1 and CDR2 are LGHNT and FRNRAP. The CDR3 consists of 19 residues. CDR3 in amino acids: CASGLVRVLGQVGNTEAFF. The CDR3 DNA follows: TGTGCTAGTGGTTTGGTACGGGTCCTAGGACAGGTCGGAAACACTGAAGCTTTCTTT.

The sample holds a few counts of this clone. The genes are TRBV7-2 and TRBJ2-7, with D possibly matching TRBD2 (5 bases). CDR1 is SGHTA and CDR2 is FQGNSA in the germline V gene. This CDR3 contains 14 residues. V lost 2 bases to trimming and J lost 3 bases, with 11 bases between them. The CDR3 reads CASSLNDGVYEQYF. The CDR3 nucleotides read TGTGCCAGCAGCTTAAACGACGGGGTCTACGAGCAGTACTTC.

V and J are TRBV6-5 and TRBJ2-7; 8 nucleotides align to TRBD2. The germline V gene encodes CDR1 MNHEY and CDR2 SVGAGI. The V and J ends lost 6 bases and 0 bases, in that order; junction bases with no gene match: 7. This CDR3 has 15 amino acids. This chain's CDR3 is CASRKTGTSSYEQYF. Written as DNA, the CDR3 is TGTGCCAGCAGAAAAACCGGGACTAGCTCCTACGAGCAGTACTTC.

The rearrangement joins TRBV30 to TRBJ1-1, with D perhaps TRBD1 (5 bases). Germline CDR1 reads GTSNPN; CDR2 reads SVGIG (reference sequence). This CDR3 is 13 amino acids long. Between the trimmed V and J ends, which lost 5 bases and 1 base, there was a span of 11 bases. CDR3 DNA: TGTGCCTGGGAGGCCACAGGGAACACTGAAGCTTTCTTT. Translated: CAWEATGNTEAFF.

V is TRBV7-9 and J is TRBJ1-5; no reliable D call. This CDR3 contains 11 residues. Germline loops: CDR1 SEHNR, CDR2 FQNEAQ (reference sequence). Trimming cost V 8 bases and J 7 bases, with 9 bases left between them. The CDR3 loop is CASFISQPQHF. For the CDR3, the DNA is TGTGCCAGCTTCATAAGCCAGCCCCAGCATTTT.

Worth noting for this clone: An end of the junction does not agree with germline; a read error may underlie this. This sequence joins TRBV27 and TRBJ2-7; TRBD2 is a possible D gene (5 bases). CDR3 length: 12 residues. Germline lookup yields CDR1 MNHEY and CDR2 SMNVEV (reference sequence). CDR3 bases: TGTGCCAGCAGTGGAAAACTAGGTTCCTGGATCTTC. Translation gives CASSGKLGSWIF.

The chain recombines TRBV30 with TRBJ1-1, with TRBD1 matching 7 bases. Germline values: CDR1 GTSNPN, CDR2 SVGIG (reference sequence). V lost 8 bases to trimming and J lost 2 bases; unmatched junction nucleotides: 8. The CDR3 covers 13 residues. The CDR3 loop reads CARTGQTNTEAFF. The CDR3 nucleotides are TGTGCCCGGACGGGACAGACAAACACTGAAGCTTTCTTT.

CDR3 residues: CASSLEGRSNGYTF. DNA for the CDR3: TGTGCCAGCAGCTTAGAGGGGCGGTCTAATGGCTACACCTTC. The rearrangement uses TRBV7-9 and TRBJ1-2; a weak D match, TRBD1 (5 bases). CDR3 size: 14 residues. Germline V gives CDR1 SEHNR, CDR2 FQNEAQ (reference sequence). Trimming pared 1 base from V and 6 bases from J, leaving 12 bases between.

This sequence joins TRBV28 and TRBJ2-7, with TRBD1 matching over 10 bases. Trimming took 6 bases from V and 6 from J; bases not matched to a gene: 5. This CDR3 region has 13 residues. The germline V gene encodes CDR1 MDHEN and CDR2 SYDVKM. This CDR3 is CASRPTGGTEQYF. The CDR3 nucleotides are TGTGCCAGCAGACCGACAGGGGGCACCGAGCAGTACTTC.

The rearrangement links TRBV9 to TRBJ2-5; perhaps TRBD1 as D (6 bases). From germline, CDR1 is SGDLS and CDR2 YYNGEE. V gave up 0 bases and J gave up 5 bases, with 17 bases separating them. The CDR3 loop spans 16 amino acids. In DNA, the CDR3 is TGTGCCAGCAGCGTAGCCCCACAGGGTCAGCAGGAGACCCAGTACTTC. Its protein product is CASSVAPQGQQETQYF.

The V and J genes are TRBV7-2 and TRBJ2-2; TRBD2 aligns across 8 bases. The CDR3 loop spans 15 amino acids. The trim removed 6 bases at V and 5 bases at J, leaving 8 bases unmatched. CDR1 is SGHTA and CDR2 is FQGNSA in the germline V gene. DNA for the CDR3: TGTGCCAGCAGGGAGACGGGGGGGCAAACCGGGGAGCTGTTTTTT. Its protein is CASRETGGQTGELFF. Together with reference TRBV7-2 and TRBJ2-2, the CDR3 gives the full variable domain: GAGVSQSPSNKVTEKGKDVELRCDPISGHTALYWYRQSLGQGLEFLIYFQGNSAPDKSGLPSDRFSAERTGGSVSTLTIQRTQQEDSAVYLCASRETGGQTGELFFGEGSRLTVL.

V usage is TRBV7-6 and J usage is TRBJ2-1; TRBD2 agrees at 14 bases. Germline lookup yields CDR1 SGHVS and CDR2 FNYEAQ. The ends lost 2 bases at V and 8 bases at J; junction bases unmatched: 8. The CDR3 runs to 17 residues. CDR3 sequence: CASSLSGTSGSGDEQFF. For the CDR3, the DNA is TGTGCCAGCAGCTTATCCGGGACTAGCGGGAGCGGGGATGAGCAGTTCTTC.

The V gene is TRBV7-2, the J gene TRBJ1-3; D gene ambiguous. The CDR3 has 18 amino acids. Germline V gene lookup returns CDR1 SGHTA and CDR2 FQGNSA. Deletions cut 2 bases from V and 0 bases from J, with 17 bases between. CDR3 amino acids: CASSLHLMRGHSGNTIYF. CDR3 in DNA: TGTGCCAGCAGCTTACACCTAATGAGAGGGCACTCTGGAAACACCATATATTTT.

The chain joins TRBV10-2 to TRBJ1-2, with D possibly being TRBD1 (5 bases). V lost 6 bases, J lost 7 bases, and 18 bases lay in between. The germline V gene has CDR1 WSHSY and CDR2 SAAADI. The CDR3 extends over 14 amino acids. The CDR3 protein is CASSVDSIVSGYTF. CDR3 nucleotides: TGCGCCAGCAGCGTAGACAGTATTGTAAGTGGCTACACCTTC.

This chain connects TRBV27 to TRBJ2-7; TRBD2 aligns across 9 bases. The germline CDR1 and CDR2 sequences are MNHEY and SMNVEV (reference sequence). Unmatched junction bases numbered 7, after V lost 0 bases and J lost 4 bases. This CDR3 contains 16 residues. CDR3 residues: CASSLSGLAGLYEQYF. In DNA form, the CDR3 reads TGTGCCAGCAGTTTATCCGGTCTAGCGGGATTGTACGAGCAGTACTTC.

J is TRBJ2-7 and V is TRBV4-1; D is unresolved. This CDR3 contains 12 residues. Trimming stripped 2 bases from V and 4 bases from J, with 6 bases between. Germline values: CDR1 MGHRA, CDR2 YSYEKL. The CDR3 DNA sequence: TGCGCCAGCAGCCAATACGAGTACGAGCAGTACTTC. It yields the protein CASSQYEYEQYF.

The chain uses TRBV5-6 and TRBJ2-5; D call uncertain. The CDR3 loop spans 12 amino acids. CDR1 is SGHDT and CDR2 is YYEEEE in the germline V gene. The V gene lost 2 bases and the J gene lost 3 bases, with 5 bases spanning the gap. CDR3 loop: CASSFNKETQYF. The CDR3 bases are TGTGCCAGCAGCTTTAACAAAGAGACCCAGTACTTC.

V gene TRBV7-2 combines with J gene TRBJ2-5; 8 nucleotides line up with TRBD1. Germline V lookup: CDR1 SGHTA, CDR2 FQGNSA. With V trimmed by 0 bases and J by 5 bases, 5 bases remained unmatched. The CDR3 runs to 15 residues. The CDR3 bases are TGTGCCAGCAGCTTAGCTGGACAGGGCGTGGAGACCCAGTACTTC. As protein: CASSLAGQGVETQYF.

The genes are TRBV2 and TRBJ2-3; the match to TRBD1 covers 8 bases. The V segment lost 3 bases and the J segment 0 bases; nucleotides outside the gene matches: 5. Germline V gene data show CDR1 as SNHLY and CDR2 as FYNNEI. The CDR3 spans 16 residues. CDR3 loop: CASSDRTGQSTDTQYF. CDR3 coding DNA: TGTGCCAGCAGTGATCGGACAGGGCAAAGCACAGATACGCAGTATTTT.

The J gene is TRBJ1-1, the V gene TRBV15; D unclear. The CDR3 totals 13 residues. The V end lost 2 bases, the J end lost 4 bases, and 8 bases lay between the germline ends. The germline V gene has CDR1 LNHNV and CDR2 YYDKDF (reference sequence). The CDR3 sequence is CATSRRRPTEAFF. CDR3 bases: TGTGCCACCAGCAGACGGCGGCCCACTGAAGCTTTCTTT. The full variable domain, rest sourced from reference TRBV15 and TRBJ1-1, is DAMVIQNPRYQVTQFGKPVTLSCSQTLNHNVMYWYQQKSSQAPKLLFHYYDKDFNNEADTPDNFQSRRPNTSFCFLDIRSPGLGDTAMYLCATSRRRPTEAFFGQGTRLTVV.

The rearrangement joins TRBV27 to TRBJ2-1, with D unclear. Looked up from germline, CDR1 is MNHEY and CDR2 is SMNVEV (reference sequence). The CDR3 runs to 14 residues. V was trimmed by 5 bases and J by 3 bases, leaving 11 bases between them. The CDR3 protein is CASSGNMIYNEQFF. CDR3 coding DNA: TGTGCCAGCAGTGGTAACATGATCTACAATGAGCAGTTCTTC.

This clone was observed a single time. The chain combines TRBV3-1 (or the pseudogene TRBV3-2) with TRBJ1-2; D is unresolved. This CDR3 region has 12 residues. V dropped 1 base and J dropped 7 bases, with 7 bases sitting between them. CDR1 is LGHDT and CDR2 is YNNKEL in the germline V gene (reference sequence). In DNA, the CDR3 is TGTGCCAGCAGCCAAGCCCGGAGTGGCTACACCTTC. It encodes CASSQARSGYTF.